This T cell receptor beta chain emerged from a study of tumor and adjacent non-tumor tissue in lung cancer. Study background: The cohort had around eleven adenocarcinoma, a couple of squamous cell and 1 small cell patients.

RNA was extracted from bulk tissue without any cell sorting. Newly diagnosed lung cancer patients had thoracic surgery in China, August–late 2014, without prior chemotherapy. TCRbeta libraries were built with three rounds of nested PCR, modified from ARM-PCR. A single record per CDR3 protein comes from TCRdb applying MiXCR to the multiplex PCR reads. The table lists 68,000 or so distinct CDR3 sequences, 60% of them singletons, with around 20% in the top ten. This clonotype was counted only a few times. Germline V gene lookup returns CDR1 SQVTM and CDR2 ANQGSEA. CDR3 size: 12 residues. V was clipped by 2 bases and J by 5 bases, with 10 bases between them.

The sequence was obtained from a man in his fifties with non-small cell lung cancer. The sample taken for sequencing was lung tumor tissue. V is TRBV29-1 and J is TRBJ2-7; the D is unclear. CDR3 in amino acids: CSVEPLSDEQYF. In nucleotides, the CDR3 is TGCAGCGTTGAACCACTGTCCGACGAGCAGTACTTC.